A single sample gave rise to the 27 T cell receptor beta chains below, sequenced in a study of T cell repertoires in cytomegalovirus infection. Antigens of these TCRs are unknown. TCRdb re-called the reads through MiXCR, storing one row per CDR3 protein. This sample yields more than 40,000 distinct CDR3 sequences, of which 20% to 25% are seen a single time; about 87% belongs to the top ten. The sequenced sample was CD8+ T cells from cultured PBMCs, obtained from culture after CMV antigen stimulation. The receptors were sampled from a human donor in good health (CMV status not recorded). Some clones in this sample may be carry-over from other donors' samples.

This rearrangement joins TRBV6-6 to TRBJ2-7, with a possible D match to TRBD1 (5 bases). The germline V gene encodes CDR1 MNHNY and CDR2 SVGAGI (reference sequence). Trimming took off 6 bases at V and 4 bases at J, with 13 bases between the two ends. The CDR3 has 13 residues. CDR3 region: CASSIRTQYEQYF. As DNA, the CDR3 is TGTGCCAGCAGCATACGGACACAATACGAGCAGTACTTC.

As regards this clonotype: At one of its ends the junction is not consistent with the germline gene, which may arise from a read error. The chain recombines TRBV6-2 or TRBV6-3 with TRBJ2-1; 8 positions match TRBD2. The CDR3 covers 16 residues. In germline, CDR1 is MNHEY, CDR2 SVGEGT. The CDR3 sequence: CASSPLLADSYNEQLF. In DNA, the CDR3 is TGTGCCAGCAGCCCCTTACTAGCGGACTCCTACAATGAGCAGCTCTTC.

The V gene is TRBV6-6, the J gene TRBJ2-1, with D hard to call. V lost 0 bases, J lost 9 bases, and 12 bases lay in between. Germline V gene lookup returns CDR1 MNHNY and CDR2 SVGAGI (reference sequence). This CDR3 is built from 14 residues. The CDR3 sequence: CASSYSVESLEQFF. CDR3 DNA: TGTGCCAGCAGTTACTCCGTAGAATCGCTTGAGCAGTTCTTC.

The CDR3 bases are TGTGCCAGCTCATATTACGGGGGATCATACGAGCAGTACTTC. This translates into CASSYYGGSYEQYF. The gene calls are TRBV18 and TRBJ2-7; tentative D call: TRBD2 (6 bases). Germline values: CDR1 KGHSH, CDR2 LQKENI. V was clipped by 5 bases and J by 4 bases, with 15 bases between them. The length of the CDR3 is 14 residues.

V and J are TRBV2 and TRBJ2-5; no firm D call. From germline, CDR1 is SNHLY and CDR2 FYNNEI. The V end lost 8 bases, the J end lost 5 bases, and 12 bases lay between the germline ends. The CDR3 sequence is 12 residues long. The DNA of the CDR3 is TGTGCCAGCTCGACATCAATGGAGACCCAGTACTTC. Its protein is CASSTSMETQYF.

J is TRBJ2-7 and V is TRBV11-2; 8 bases map to TRBD1. CDR1 is SGHAT and CDR2 is FQNNGV in the germline V gene. The CDR3 extends over 15 amino acids. With V trimmed by 5 bases and J by 2 bases, 8 bases remained unmatched. In DNA form, the CDR3 reads TGTGCCAGCAGCCTTGACCGGGACAGGCCCTACGAGCAGTACTTC. Its translation: CASSLDRDRPYEQYF.

Here the CDR3 DNA reads TGTGCCAGCAGTTACGGCGGGCCCACCGGGGAGCTGTTTTTT. This sequence encodes CASSYGGPTGELFF. The chain has TRBV6-2 or TRBV6-3 and TRBJ2-2; perhaps TRBD2 as D (5 bases). CDR1 is MNHEY, CDR2 SVGEGT, per germline. This CDR3 spans 14 amino acids. V lost 2 bases, J lost 4 bases, and 8 bases lay in between.

This chain connects TRBV27 to TRBJ2-7; 7 nucleotides match TRBD2. V shed 7 bases, J shed 5 bases, and the junction held 11 bases outside the gene matches. Germline V gene sequence: CDR1 MNHEY, CDR2 SMNVEV (reference sequence). The CDR3 has 14 residues. Written as DNA, the CDR3 is TGTGCCAGCAAGGTCCGCGGGAGCAAAAACGAGCAGTACTTC. It is translated as CASKVRGSKNEQYF.

This clonotype turned up a few times. V usage is TRBV7-9 and J usage is TRBJ2-3; D gene ambiguous. Germline V gene data show CDR1 as SEHNR and CDR2 as FQNEAQ (reference sequence). V lost 2 bases, J lost 4 bases, and 13 bases lay in between. CDR3 length: 15 amino acids. CDR3 in DNA: TGTGCCAGCAGCTTACCCTGGGCCATCTCAGATACGCAGTATTTT. As protein: CASSLPWAISDTQYF.

J is TRBJ2-7 and V is TRBV19; D unclear. The CDR3 has 14 residues. In germline, CDR1 is LNHDA, CDR2 SQIVND (reference sequence). Trimming shortened V by 7 bases and J by 0 bases, and 13 bases separated the two germline ends. The DNA for the CDR3 is TGTGCCAGTACAAAGAATTCCATCTCCTACGAGCAGTACTTC. Translated, it gives CASTKNSISYEQYF.

V usage is TRBV7-2 and J usage is TRBJ2-7; no reliable D call. Trimming shortened V by 5 bases and J by 0 bases, and 14 bases separated the two germline ends. Looked up from germline, CDR1 is SGHTA and CDR2 is FQGNSA. This CDR3 has 15 amino acids. CDR3 sequence reads: CASSPYQSSSYEQYF. For the CDR3, the DNA is TGTGCCAGCAGCCCCTATCAATCTAGCTCCTACGAGCAGTACTTC. The whole variable domain, filled in from reference TRBV7-2 and TRBJ2-7, reads GAGVSQSPSNKVTEKGKDVELRCDPISGHTALYWYRQSLGQGLEFLIYFQGNSAPDKSGLPSDRFSAERTGGSVSTLTIQRTQQEDSAVYLCASSPYQSSSYEQYFGPGTRLTVT.

The sample holds a few counts of this clonotype. The CDR3 protein is CASSQVRSSYNEQFF. In nucleotides, the CDR3 is TGTGCCAGCAGCCAAGTAAGGAGCTCCTACAATGAGCAGTTCTTC. This sequence joins TRBV14 and TRBJ2-1; D gene unclear. The V end lost 1 base, the J end lost 0 bases, and 7 bases lay between the germline ends. This CDR3 is built from 15 residues. Germline V gives CDR1 SGHDN, CDR2 FVKESK.

The chain combines TRBV5-1 with TRBJ2-3; 7 bases are a match to TRBD1. The CDR3 covers 12 residues. The V gene end was trimmed by 4 bases and the J gene end by 8 bases; junction bases not matched to a gene: 4. Germline V CDR1 and CDR2: SGHRS, YFSETQ. The CDR3 loop is CASSGDSPTQYF. DNA of the CDR3: TGCGCCAGCAGCGGGGACAGTCCTACGCAGTATTTT.

The V gene is TRBV27, the J gene TRBJ1-5, with D hard to call. The CDR3 totals 14 residues. Germline CDR1 is MNHEY and CDR2 is SMNVEV (reference sequence). V lost 4 bases and J 5 bases, leaving 12 bases between the germline ends. CDR3 residues: CASSSLLGYQPQHF. The DNA of the CDR3 is TGTGCCAGCAGTTCCCTCCTAGGGTATCAGCCCCAGCATTTT.

The chain recombines TRBV12-5 with TRBJ1-2; D gene ambiguous. Germline loops: CDR1 LGHNT, CDR2 FRNRAP. The CDR3 covers 14 residues. The V gene lost 8 bases and the J gene lost 3 bases, with 16 bases spanning the gap. CDR3 sequence: CASNFGRADYGYTF. The CDR3 DNA is TGTGCTAGTAACTTCGGGAGGGCGGACTATGGCTACACCTTC.

This clonotype was seen a handful of times. This rearrangement joins TRBV6-1 to TRBJ1-1; 7 bases map to TRBD1. The CDR3 sequence is 16 residues long. With 5 bases clipped from V and 5 bases from J, the junction kept 14 bases outside the gene matches. CDR1 and CDR2 (germline): MNHNS, SASEGT. CDR3 DNA sequence: TGTGCCAGCAGTTGGGAATCCAGGGGGAGGGGGACTGAAGCTTTCTTT. Translation: CASSWESRGRGTEAFF.

This chain links TRBV6-2 or TRBV6-3 with TRBJ2-7; D is possibly TRBD1 (5 bases). V lost 7 bases to trimming and J lost 4 bases, with 14 bases between them. CDR3 length: 13 residues. CDR1 MNHEY and CDR2 SVGEGT come from the germline V gene. CDR3 residues: CASKGQGVYEQYF. The CDR3 region has the DNA TGTGCCAGCAAAGGCCAGGGCGTGTACGAGCAGTACTTC.

The rearrangement links TRBV4-3 to TRBJ2-7; D call uncertain. Germline CDR1 LGHNA, CDR2 YSLEER. The CDR3 is made up of 15 amino acids. The V and J ends lost 0 bases and 2 bases respectively, with 11 bases between them. CDR3 DNA: TGCGCCAGCAGCCAAGAAGAAGACCTTACCTACGAGCAGTACTTC. Protein sequence: CASSQEEDLTYEQYF.

The chain uses TRBV27 and TRBJ2-7; 11 bases match TRBD2. The junction had 3 bases not matched to a gene; V was cut back by 4 bases and J by 1 base. The germline gives CDR1 MNHEY, CDR2 SMNVEV (reference sequence). The CDR3 extends over 15 amino acids. The CDR3 is CASSSGLAESYEQYF. For the CDR3, the DNA is TGTGCCAGCAGTTCGGGACTAGCGGAATCCTACGAGCAGTACTTC.

This clonotype was observed a few times. The rearrangement links TRBV7-9 to TRBJ2-2; 10 positions match TRBD2. The CDR3 is 20 amino acids. Germline assignment: CDR1 SEHNR and CDR2 FQNEAQ (reference sequence). The V and J ends lost 3 bases and 2 bases, in that order; junction bases with no gene match: 15. CDR3 bases: TGTGCCAGCAGCTTTCCGGGACGCTCGGAGCGGGAGGGAAACACCGGGGAGCTGTTTTTT. Residues: CASSFPGRSEREGNTGELFF.

There are a few counts of this clonotype. The rearrangement uses TRBV7-2 and TRBJ1-6, with unresolved D. CDR1 and CDR2 from the germline V gene are SGHTA and FQGNSA. V dropped 1 base and J dropped 7 bases, with 8 bases sitting between them. The CDR3 spans 14 residues. This CDR3 reads CASSLEVENSPLHF. The CDR3 DNA sequence: TGTGCCAGCAGCTTAGAAGTGGAAAATTCACCCCTCCACTTT.

The rearrangement links TRBV4-2 to TRBJ1-5, with 9 bases identical to TRBD1. The CDR3 length is 16 residues. CDR1 and CDR2 (germline): LGHNA, YNFKEQ. V dropped 4 bases and J dropped 3; count of bases not matched to a gene: 7. This CDR3 reads CASSPSDRGINQPQHF. Written as DNA, the CDR3 is TGTGCCAGCAGCCCCTCGGACAGGGGAATCAATCAGCCCCAGCATTTT.

V gene TRBV11-1 combines with J gene TRBJ1-6, with unresolved D. CDR3 length: 15 amino acids. Trimming removed 3 bases from V and 9 bases from J, with 15 bases in between. Germline V lookup: CDR1 SGHAT, CDR2 FQDESV (reference sequence). The DNA for the CDR3 is TGTGCCAGCAGCTTTGAGGATTCTGCAATTTCACCCCTCCACTTT. Translation: CASSFEDSAISPLHF. Looking up the rest from reference TRBV11-1 and TRBJ1-6 gives the full variable domain: EAEVAQSPRYKITEKSQAVAFWCDPISGHATLYWYRQILGQGPELLVQFQDESVVDDSQLPKDRFSAERLKGVDSTLKIQPAELGDSAMYLCASSFEDSAISPLHFGNGTRLTVT.

The rearrangement joins TRBV12-3 or TRBV12-4 to TRBJ2-3; unclear D gene. This CDR3 contains 13 residues. Between the trimmed V and J ends, which lost 3 bases and 1 base, there was a span of 5 bases. DNA for the CDR3: TGTGCCAGCAGTTTGAGCGGCACAGATACGCAGTATTTT. Protein sequence: CASSLSGTDTQYF.

This clonotype was seen more than once but under ten times. Likely a read error: the CDR3 ends without its conserved phenylalanine or tryptophan. The chain links TRBV19 to TRBJ2-1; D uncertain. Trimming shortened V by 5 bases and J by 0 bases, and 14 bases separated the two germline ends. From germline, CDR1 is LNHDA and CDR2 SQIVND (reference sequence). CDR3 length: 16 residues. This CDR3 is CASSDPGQYSYNEQFY. Written as DNA, the CDR3 is TGTGCCAGTAGTGACCCGGGCCAGTACTCCTACAATGAGCAGTTCTAC.

V gene TRBV6-2 or TRBV6-3 combines with J gene TRBJ2-7; D could derive from TRBD1 or TRBD2 (6 bases each). Germline CDR1 and CDR2: MNHEY and SVGEGT. V was clipped by 2 bases and J by 4 bases, with 15 bases between them. This CDR3 has 15 residues. CDR3 DNA sequence: TGTGCCAGCAGTTACGGTTCGGGGGCCCGGTACGAGCAGTACTTC. Protein sequence: CASSYGSGARYEQYF.

This clonotype was seen a handful of times. The chain combines TRBV7-6 with TRBJ1-4, with D possibly matching TRBD1 (5 bases). Germline CDR1 SGHVS, CDR2 FNYEAQ. V shed 5 bases and J shed 2 bases, with 18 bases lying between them. This CDR3 region has 17 residues. Written as DNA, the CDR3 is TGTGCCAGCAGCCGCCGGGGCCGGCTACAGACTAATGAAAAACTGTTTTTT. Amino acids: CASSRRGRLQTNEKLFF.